This T cell receptor beta chain emerged from a study of blood T cell repertoires in COVID-19. This clone came up a few times. From germline, CDR1 is KGHDR and CDR2 SFDVKD. The CDR3 covers 14 residues. V was pared by 2 bases and J by 3 bases, with 9 bases between. TCRdb's copy holds only in-frame clones and misses some; the assay was immunoSEQ multiplex PCR. Of 100,000 or so clones listed, roughly four fifths were seen once; the top ten hold over 15%. The sequence derives from a woman older than 75 with acute or convalescent COVID-19. This chain links TRBV24-1 with TRBJ1-2, with TRBD1 as a possible D gene (6 bases). The material sequenced was peripheral blood. CDR3 amino acids: CATSDYRVDYGYTF. The CDR3 DNA sequence: TGTGCCACCAGTGATTACAGGGTCGACTATGGCTACACCTTC.